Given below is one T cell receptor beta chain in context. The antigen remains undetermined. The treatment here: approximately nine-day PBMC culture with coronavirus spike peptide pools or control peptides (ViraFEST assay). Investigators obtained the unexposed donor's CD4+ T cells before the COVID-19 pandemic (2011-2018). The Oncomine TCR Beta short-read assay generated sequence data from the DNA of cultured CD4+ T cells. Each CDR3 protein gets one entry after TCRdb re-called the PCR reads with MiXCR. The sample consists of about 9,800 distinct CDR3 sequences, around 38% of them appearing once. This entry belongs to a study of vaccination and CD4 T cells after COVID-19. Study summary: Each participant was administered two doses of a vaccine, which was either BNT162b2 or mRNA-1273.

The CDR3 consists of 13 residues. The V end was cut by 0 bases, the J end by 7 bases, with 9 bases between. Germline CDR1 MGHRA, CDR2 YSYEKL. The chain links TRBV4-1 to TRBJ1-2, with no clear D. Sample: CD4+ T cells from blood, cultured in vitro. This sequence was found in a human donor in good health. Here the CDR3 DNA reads TGCGCCAGCAGCCAAGAACCGGGATTTGGCTACACCTTC. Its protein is CASSQEPGFGYTF.